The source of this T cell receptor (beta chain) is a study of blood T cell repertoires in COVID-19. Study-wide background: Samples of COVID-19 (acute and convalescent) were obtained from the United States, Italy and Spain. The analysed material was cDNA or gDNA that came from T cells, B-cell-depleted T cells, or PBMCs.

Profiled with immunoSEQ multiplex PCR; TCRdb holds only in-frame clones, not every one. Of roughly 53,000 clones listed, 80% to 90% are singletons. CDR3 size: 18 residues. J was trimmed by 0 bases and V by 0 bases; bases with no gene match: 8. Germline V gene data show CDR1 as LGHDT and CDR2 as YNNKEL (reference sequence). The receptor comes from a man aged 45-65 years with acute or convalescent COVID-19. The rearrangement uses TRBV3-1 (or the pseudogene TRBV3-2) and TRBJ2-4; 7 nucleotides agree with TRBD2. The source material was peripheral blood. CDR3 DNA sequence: TGTGCCAGCAGCCAAGACCGCTGGGGGGGTAGAGCCAAAAACATTCAGTACTTC. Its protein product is CASSQDRWGGRAKNIQYF.